Listed below are T cell receptor beta chains from one sample, sequenced in a study of blood T cell repertoires in COVID-19. Only in-frame clones appear in the TCRdb table, and some are missing; sequencing was by immunoSEQ multiplex PCR. The sample lists under 250,000 clones, around 80% occurring once. The sample consisted of peripheral blood. The receptors shown here come from a woman aged 40 to 50 with acute or convalescent COVID-19. Each CDR3 is given with its conserved first and last residue. Each record gives: D gene, clone size, J gene, CDR3 length, V gene, CDR3 protein, CDR3 DNA. A D gene is named only where the DNA matches it firmly. The size entry is marked missing in some rows and otherwise reads once, few, many or a size class.

>NA|NA|TRBJ2-6|18|TRBV18
CASSLSGVSNSGANVLTF
TGTGCCAGCTCACTTTCCGGGGTCTCCAACTCTGGGGCCAACGTCCTGACTTTC
>TRBD1|NA|TRBJ2-4|15|TRBV4-3
CASSQGRRGQNIQYF
TGCGCCAGCAGCCAAGGGCGCAGGGGGCAAAACATTCAGTACTTC
>TRBD1|NA|TRBJ2-7|16|TRBV30
CAWSGRRTGENYEQYF
TGTGCCTGGAGTGGGAGGCGGACAGGGGAAAACTACGAGCAGTACTTC
>NA|NA|TRBJ1-3|15|TRBV2
CASSTIMSSGNTIYF
TGTGCCAGCAGTACGATTATGAGCTCTGGAAACACCATATATTTT
>TRBD1|NA|TRBJ1-1|16|TRBV19
CASSIDGQGLGTEAFF
TGTGCCAGTAGTATAGACGGACAGGGTTTGGGCACTGAAGCTTTCTTT
>NA|NA|TRBJ2-7|14|TRBV24-1
CATSGKQGKDEQYF
TGTGCCACCAGTGGGAAGCAGGGGAAGGACGAGCAGTACTTC
>TRBD2|NA|TRBJ2-3|17|TRBV3-1/TRBV3-2
CASSASGGAIRTDTQYF
TGTGCCAGCAGCGCTAGCGGGGGGGCCATAAGGACAGATACGCAGTATTTT
>TRBD1|NA|TRBJ1-5|18|TRBV18
CASSPRQTGGYSNQPQHF
TGTGCCAGCTCACCACGCCAGACAGGGGGCTATAGCAATCAGCCCCAGCATTTT
>TRBD1|once|TRBJ1-5|15|TRBV30
CAWSPLDRPNQPQHF
TGTGCCTGGAGTCCACTGGACAGGCCTAATCAGCCCCAGCATTTT
>NA|once|TRBJ2-3|14|TRBV30
CAWSFRGSTDTQYF
TGTGCCTGGAGCTTTCGCGGGAGCACAGATACGCAGTATTTT
>TRBD1|NA|TRBJ1-5|16|TRBV2
CASSPLTGTSNQPQHF
TGTGCCAGCAGCCCCCTGACAGGGACGAGCAATCAGCCCCAGCATTTT
>NA|once|TRBJ2-7|12|TRBV12-5
CASGLGYREQYF
TGTGCTAGTGGTTTGGGGTACAGAGAGCAGTACTTC
>NA|NA|TRBJ2-1|14|TRBV4-3
CASSQWRLSEEQFF
TGCGCCAGCAGCCAGTGGCGTCTTAGCGAGGAGCAGTTCTTC
>NA|NA|TRBJ2-1|12|TRBV11-2
CASSSIAVQQFF
TGTGCCAGCAGCTCCATAGCGGTTCAGCAGTTCTTC
>TRBD1|NA|TRBJ1-5|13|TRBV12-3/TRBV12-4
CASTTGGYQPQHF
TGTGCCAGCACCACAGGGGGCTATCAGCCCCAGCATTTT
>NA|NA|TRBJ2-7|14|TRBV5-1
CASSLLEPPYEQYF
TGCGCCAGCAGCTTGTTGGAGCCCCCCTACGAGCAGTACTTC
>NA|many|TRBJ2-1|16|TRBV7-8
CASSFRAGSSYNEQFF
TGTGCCAGCAGCTTCCGAGCTGGGAGCTCCTACAATGAGCAGTTCTTC
>NA|NA|TRBJ1-1|15|TRBV28
CASSLPGGTRGSAFF
TGTGCCAGCAGTTTACCCGGTGGGACTAGAGGTAGTGCTTTCTTT
>TRBD1|NA|TRBJ2-7|15|TRBV4-3
CASSQEAGQAYEQYF
TGCGCCAGCAGCCAAGAAGCCGGACAGGCCTACGAGCAGTACTTC
>NA|NA|TRBJ2-2|15|TRBV5-1
CASNRGDSDTGELFF
TGCGCCAGCAATCGAGGTGATAGCGACACCGGGGAGCTGTTTTTT
>NA|NA|TRBJ2-1|13|TRBV19
CASSIVRDSEQFF
TGTGCCAGTAGTATAGTAAGAGATAGCGAGCAGTTCTTC